The T cell receptor (beta chain) described here comes from a study of CD8 T cells in Susac syndrome. General study results and limits: In its TCR sequencing and HLA analysis, the study acknowledged that the number of individuals was relatively small.

Germline loops: CDR1 SEHNR, CDR2 FQNEAQ (reference sequence). The V segment lost 6 bases and the J segment 6 bases; nucleotides outside the gene matches: 4. CDR3 length equals 13 residues. Sequencing of TCR beta was carried out in blood CD8+ and CD4+ T cells. TEMRA cells were FACS-enriched, while CD8+ and CD4+ T cells were negatively isolated. With random hexamers, reverse transcription was performed on about 0.5 to 1 ug of RNA. The amplification used immunoSEQ multiplex PCR on TCR beta CDR3; it spanned 54 Vbeta and 13 Jbeta. TCRdb reprocessed the immunoSEQ multiplex PCR reads with MiXCR, giving one entry per CDR3 protein. Here the sample spans 130,000 or so distinct CDR3 sequences, 80% being singletons. In this sample, this clonotype turned up a few times. Antigen specificity is unknown.

This TCR derives from a human donor with multiple sclerosis. Sample: CD8+ T cells from PBMCs. The chain uses TRBV7-9 and TRBJ2-2; TRBD1 matches 7 bases. As DNA, the CDR3 is TGTGCCAGCAGAAATACAGGGGCCGGGGAGCTGTTTTTT. Residues: CASRNTGAGELFF.